The source of this T cell receptor beta chain is a study of T-cell memory formation after mild COVID-19. TCRdb used MiXCR to reprocess the 5' RACE reads, holding one entry per CDR3 protein. This sample has some 280,000 distinct CDR3 sequences, with 16% found just once. This clonotype appeared many times. Specimen: PBMCs or a T cell subset sorted from them (not recorded which). This clonotype was obtained from a man aged 18 to 30 who had mild COVID-19 (a few samples of this study predate the infection). Cell type and time point are not known.

The CDR3 spells CASSQGNEQYV. CDR3 sequence (DNA): TGTGCCAGCAGCCAAGGGAACGAGCAGTACGTC. V usage is TRBV16 and J usage is TRBJ2-7, with D unclear. Per the germline V gene, CDR1 is KGHSY and CDR2 is FQNENV. V lost 2 bases and J lost 5, with 4 bases in between. This CDR3 spans 11 amino acids.